This TCR beta chain was identified in a study of CD8 T cells in ankylosing spondylitis. Study-wide points: Characteristic of ankylosing spondylitis blood, it appeared, was a TCR beta motif comprising eight highly homologous variants.

V lost 6 bases to trimming and J lost 3 bases; unmatched junction nucleotides: 8. This CDR3 spans 15 amino acids. CDR1 MNHNS and CDR2 SASEGT come from the germline V gene. This clonotype showed up many times. Its specificity is not known. TCRdb recomputed calls from the 5' RACE reads with MiXCR, one row per CDR3 protein. The sample lists around 890,000 distinct CDR3 sequences, roughly 12% occurring once. The chain uses TRBV6-1 and TRBJ1-5; TRBD1 matches at 7 bases. The sequence was collected from a male donor with ankylosing spondylitis. What was sequenced was blood, either unsorted or a sorted T cell fraction (not recorded which). The CDR3 loop reads CASRGTEGYNQPQHF. The CDR3 DNA reads TGTGCCAGCAGGGGGACAGAGGGATACAATCAGCCCCAGCATTTT.